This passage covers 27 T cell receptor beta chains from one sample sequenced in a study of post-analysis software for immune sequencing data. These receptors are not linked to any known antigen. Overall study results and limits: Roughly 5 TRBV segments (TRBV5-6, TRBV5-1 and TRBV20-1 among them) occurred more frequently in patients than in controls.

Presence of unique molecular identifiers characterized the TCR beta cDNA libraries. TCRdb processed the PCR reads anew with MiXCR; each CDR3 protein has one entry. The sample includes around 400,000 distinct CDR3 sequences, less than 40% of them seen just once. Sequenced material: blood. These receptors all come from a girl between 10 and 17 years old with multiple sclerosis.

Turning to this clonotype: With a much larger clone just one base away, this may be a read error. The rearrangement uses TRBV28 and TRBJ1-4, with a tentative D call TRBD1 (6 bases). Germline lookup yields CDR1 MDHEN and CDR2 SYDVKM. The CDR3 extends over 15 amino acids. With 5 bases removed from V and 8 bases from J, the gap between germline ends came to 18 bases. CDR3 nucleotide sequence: TGTGCCAGCAGTAAAGGAGGGACAAGGGGAGAAAAACTGTTTTTT. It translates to CASSKGGTRGEKLFF.

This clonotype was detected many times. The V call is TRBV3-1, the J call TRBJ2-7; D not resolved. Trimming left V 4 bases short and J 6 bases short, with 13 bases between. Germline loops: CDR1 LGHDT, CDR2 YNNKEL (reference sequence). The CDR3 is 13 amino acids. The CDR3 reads CASSRGRSAEQYF. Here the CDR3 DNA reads TGTGCCAGCAGCCGAGGTCGAAGCGCCGAGCAGTACTTC.

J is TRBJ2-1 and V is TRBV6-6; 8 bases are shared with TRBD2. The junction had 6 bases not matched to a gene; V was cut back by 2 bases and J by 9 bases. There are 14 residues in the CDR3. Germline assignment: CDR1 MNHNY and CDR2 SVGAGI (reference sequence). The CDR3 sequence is CASSYRTSLPEQFF. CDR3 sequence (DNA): TGTGCCAGCAGTTACCGGACTAGCCTCCCTGAGCAGTTCTTC.

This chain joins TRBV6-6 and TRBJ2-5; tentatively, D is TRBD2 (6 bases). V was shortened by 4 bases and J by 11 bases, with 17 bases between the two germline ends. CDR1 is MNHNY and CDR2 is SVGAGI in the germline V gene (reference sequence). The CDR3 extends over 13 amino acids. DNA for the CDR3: TGTGCCAGCAGTTGGGGGGAACTTTGGGAGCAGTACTTC. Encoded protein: CASSWGELWEQYF.

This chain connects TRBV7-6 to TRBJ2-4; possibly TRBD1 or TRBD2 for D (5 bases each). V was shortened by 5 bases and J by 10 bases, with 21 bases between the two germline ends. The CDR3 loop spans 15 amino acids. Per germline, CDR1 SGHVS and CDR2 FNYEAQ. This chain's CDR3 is CASSARDGVGEIQYF. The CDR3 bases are TGTGCCAGCAGCGCCCGGGACGGCGTGGGGGAGATTCAGTACTTC.

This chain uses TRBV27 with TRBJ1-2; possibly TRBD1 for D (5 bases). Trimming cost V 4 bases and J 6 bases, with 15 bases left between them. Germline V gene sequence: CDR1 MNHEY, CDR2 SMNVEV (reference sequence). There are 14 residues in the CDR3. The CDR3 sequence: CASSSWGNEDGYTF. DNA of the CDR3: TGTGCCAGCAGTTCCTGGGGCAATGAGGATGGCTACACCTTC.

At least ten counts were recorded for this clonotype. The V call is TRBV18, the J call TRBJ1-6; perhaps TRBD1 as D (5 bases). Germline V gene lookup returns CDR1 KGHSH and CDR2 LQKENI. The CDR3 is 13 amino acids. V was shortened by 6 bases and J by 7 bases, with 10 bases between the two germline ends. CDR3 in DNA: TGTGCCAGCTCCCCCGGGACCAATTCACCCCTCCACTTT. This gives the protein CASSPGTNSPLHF.

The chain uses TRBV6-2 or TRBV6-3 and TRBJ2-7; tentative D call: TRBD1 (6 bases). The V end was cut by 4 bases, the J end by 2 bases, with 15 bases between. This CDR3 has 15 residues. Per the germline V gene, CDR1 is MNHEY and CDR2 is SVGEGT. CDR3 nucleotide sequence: TGTGCCAGCAGTTCCCCGGAGACAGGCGCCTACGAGCAGTACTTC. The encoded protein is CASSSPETGAYEQYF.

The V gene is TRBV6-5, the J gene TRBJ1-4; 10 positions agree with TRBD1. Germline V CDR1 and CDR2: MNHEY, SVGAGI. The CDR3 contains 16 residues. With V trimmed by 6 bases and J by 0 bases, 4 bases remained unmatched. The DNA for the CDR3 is TGTGCCAGCAGACTGACAGGGGGCCCAACTAATGAAAAACTGTTTTTT. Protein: CASRLTGGPTNEKLFF.

The CDR3 reads CASSYSDGQLEQFF. CDR3 bases: TGTGCCAGCAGTTACTCCGACGGTCAGCTAGAGCAGTTCTTC. The chain links TRBV6-5 to TRBJ2-1; D call uncertain. With 0 bases removed from V and 10 bases from J, the gap between germline ends came to 13 bases. This CDR3 is 14 amino acids long. Germline CDR1 and CDR2: MNHEY and SVGAGI.

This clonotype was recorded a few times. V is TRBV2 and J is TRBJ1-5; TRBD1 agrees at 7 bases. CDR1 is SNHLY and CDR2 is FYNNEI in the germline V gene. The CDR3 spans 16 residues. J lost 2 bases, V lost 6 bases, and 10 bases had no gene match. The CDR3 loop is CASRPFRQGGNQPQHF. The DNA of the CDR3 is TGTGCCAGCAGACCGTTTCGACAGGGAGGCAATCAGCCCCAGCATTTT.

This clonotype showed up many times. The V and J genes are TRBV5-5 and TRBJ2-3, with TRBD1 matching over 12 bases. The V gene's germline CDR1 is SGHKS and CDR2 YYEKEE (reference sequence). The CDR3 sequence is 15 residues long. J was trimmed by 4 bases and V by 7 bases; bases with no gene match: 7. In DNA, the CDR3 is TGTGCCAGCTACACAGGGACAGGGGGCGCAGATACGCAGTATTTT. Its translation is CASYTGTGGADTQYF.

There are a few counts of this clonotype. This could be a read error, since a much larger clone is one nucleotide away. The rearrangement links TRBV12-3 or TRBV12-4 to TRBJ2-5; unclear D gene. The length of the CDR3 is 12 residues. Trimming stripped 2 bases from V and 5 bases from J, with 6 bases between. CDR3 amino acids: CASSLMVETQYF. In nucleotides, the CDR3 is TGTGCCAGCAGTTTAATGGTGGAGACCCAGTACTTC.

CDR3 amino acids: CSASWDSTYEQYF. CDR3 nucleotide sequence: TGCAGTGCTTCTTGGGACAGTACCTACGAGCAGTACTTC. The chain is built from TRBV20-1 and TRBJ2-7; TRBD1 matches at 7 bases. The CDR3 is made up of 13 amino acids. Per the germline V gene, CDR1 is DFQATT and CDR2 is SNEGSKA (reference sequence). V was pared by 5 bases and J by 2 bases, with 6 bases of the junction left unmatched.

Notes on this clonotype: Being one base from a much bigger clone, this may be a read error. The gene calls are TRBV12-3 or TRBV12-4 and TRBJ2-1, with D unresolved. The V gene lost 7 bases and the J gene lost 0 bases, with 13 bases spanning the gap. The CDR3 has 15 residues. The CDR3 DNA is TGTGCCAGCAAGATACAGAGACCCTCCTACAATGAGCAGTTCTTC. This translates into CASKIQRPSYNEQFF.

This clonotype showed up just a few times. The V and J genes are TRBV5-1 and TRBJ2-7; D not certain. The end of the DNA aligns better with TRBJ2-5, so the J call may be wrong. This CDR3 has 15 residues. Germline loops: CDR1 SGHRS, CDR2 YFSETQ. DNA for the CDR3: TGCGCCAGCAGCTCGGATGATTGGTCCGGGGAGACCCAGTACTTC. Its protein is CASSSDDWSGETQYF.

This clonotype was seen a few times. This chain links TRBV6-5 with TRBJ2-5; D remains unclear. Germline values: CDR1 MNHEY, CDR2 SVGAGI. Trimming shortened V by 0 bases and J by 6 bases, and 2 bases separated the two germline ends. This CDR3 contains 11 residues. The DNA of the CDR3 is TGTGCCAGCAGTTACTCGCAGACCCAGTACTTC. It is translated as CASSYSQTQYF.

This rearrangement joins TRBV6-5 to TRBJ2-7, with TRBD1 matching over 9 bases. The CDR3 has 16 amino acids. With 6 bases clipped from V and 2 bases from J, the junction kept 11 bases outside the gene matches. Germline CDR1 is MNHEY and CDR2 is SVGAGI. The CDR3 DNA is TGTGCCAGCAGCATTATAACCGGGACAGGGACCTACGAGCAGTACTTC. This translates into CASSIITGTGTYEQYF.

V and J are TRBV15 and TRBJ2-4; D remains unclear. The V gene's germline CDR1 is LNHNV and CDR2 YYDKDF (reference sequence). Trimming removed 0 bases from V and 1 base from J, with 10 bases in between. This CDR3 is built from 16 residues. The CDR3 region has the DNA TGTGCCACCAGCAGAGAACGGAGTCATGCCAAAAACATTCAGTACTTC. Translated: CATSRERSHAKNIQYF.

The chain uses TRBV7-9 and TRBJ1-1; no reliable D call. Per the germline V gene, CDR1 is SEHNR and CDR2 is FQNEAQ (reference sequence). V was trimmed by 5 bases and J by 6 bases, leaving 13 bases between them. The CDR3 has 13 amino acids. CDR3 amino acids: CASSPWSDAEAFF. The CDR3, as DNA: TGTGCCAGCAGCCCCTGGTCGGACGCTGAAGCTTTCTTT.

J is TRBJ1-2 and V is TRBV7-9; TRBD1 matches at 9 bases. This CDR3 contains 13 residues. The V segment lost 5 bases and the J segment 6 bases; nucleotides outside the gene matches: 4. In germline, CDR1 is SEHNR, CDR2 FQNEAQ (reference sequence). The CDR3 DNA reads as TGTGCCAGCAGCCAGGGACAGGGCCATGGCTACACCTTC. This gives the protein CASSQGQGHGYTF.

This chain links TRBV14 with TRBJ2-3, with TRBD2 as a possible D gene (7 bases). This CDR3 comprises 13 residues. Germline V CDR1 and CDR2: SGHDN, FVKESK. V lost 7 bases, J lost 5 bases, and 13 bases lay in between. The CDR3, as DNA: TGTGCCAGCAACGGGGGGCCGGTAGATACGCAGTATTTT. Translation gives CASNGGPVDTQYF. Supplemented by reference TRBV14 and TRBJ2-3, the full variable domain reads EAGVTQFPSHSVIEKGQTVTLRCDPISGHDNLYWYRRVMGKEIKFLLHFVKESKQDESGMPNNRFLAERTGGTYSTLKVQPAELEDSGVYFCASNGGPVDTQYFGPGTRLTVL.

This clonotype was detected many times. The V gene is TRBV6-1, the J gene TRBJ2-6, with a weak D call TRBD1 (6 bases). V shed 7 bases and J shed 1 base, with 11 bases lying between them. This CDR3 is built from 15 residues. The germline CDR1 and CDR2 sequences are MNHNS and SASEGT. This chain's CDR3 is CASIPQGSGANVLTF. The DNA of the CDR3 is TGTGCCAGCATTCCACAGGGTTCTGGGGCCAACGTCCTGACTTTC.

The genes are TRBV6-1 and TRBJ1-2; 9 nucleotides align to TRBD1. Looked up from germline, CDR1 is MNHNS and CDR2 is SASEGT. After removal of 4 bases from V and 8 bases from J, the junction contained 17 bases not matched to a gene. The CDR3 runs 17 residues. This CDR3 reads CASSAGTGPGLVGGYTF. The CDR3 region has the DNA TGTGCCAGCAGTGCCGGGACAGGGCCAGGCCTGGTGGGGGGCTACACCTTC.

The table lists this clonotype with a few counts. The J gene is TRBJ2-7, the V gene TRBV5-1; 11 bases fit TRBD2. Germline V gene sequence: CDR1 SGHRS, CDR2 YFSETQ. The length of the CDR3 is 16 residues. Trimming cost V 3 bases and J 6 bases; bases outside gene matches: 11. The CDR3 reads CASSYLTTGLAGEQYF. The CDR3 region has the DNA TGCGCCAGCAGCTATTTAACGACCGGACTAGCGGGCGAGCAGTACTTC.

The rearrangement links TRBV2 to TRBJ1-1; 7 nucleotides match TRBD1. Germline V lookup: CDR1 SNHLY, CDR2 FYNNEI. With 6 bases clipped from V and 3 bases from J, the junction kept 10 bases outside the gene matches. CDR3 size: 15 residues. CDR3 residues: CASRPRQGQDTEAFF. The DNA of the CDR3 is TGTGCCAGCAGACCTCGACAGGGACAAGACACTGAAGCTTTCTTT.

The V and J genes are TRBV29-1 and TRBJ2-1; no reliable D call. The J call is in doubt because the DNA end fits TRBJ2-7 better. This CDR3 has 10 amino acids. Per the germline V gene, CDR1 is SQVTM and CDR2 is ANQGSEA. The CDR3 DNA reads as TGCAGCGTTTCTTACAATGAGCAGTACTTC. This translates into CSVSYNEQYF.